The clone carrying this T cell receptor (beta chain) was seen at least ten times. The antigen is undetermined. The source of the sample is a study of T cell repertoires in cytomegalovirus infection. MiXCR was run by TCRdb on the reads, yielding one entry per CDR3 protein. The sample consists of about 200,000 distinct CDR3 sequences, less than 9.5% of them appearing once. Germline V gene lookup returns CDR1 MGHRA and CDR2 YSYEKL. J was trimmed by 0 bases and V by 0 bases; bases with no gene match: 9. The CDR3 loop spans 18 amino acids. General study findings and limits: There were HLA-C-restricted CMV-specific TCR beta clonotypes dominating the ex vivo response. Based on cumulative public TCR beta family frequency, carriers of CMV plus the relevant HLA were identified.

The sequencing sample was made of PBMCs. The TCR comes from a human donor in good health (CMV status not recorded). Some clones in this sample may be carry-over from other donors' samples. The chain is built from TRBV4-1 and TRBJ1-1; 8 nucleotides match TRBD1. The CDR3 DNA reads as TGCGCCAGCAGCCAAGAAGGGCAGGGGGCGATTTTGAACACTGAAGCTTTCTTT. Encoded protein: CASSQEGQGAILNTEAFF.